This T cell receptor beta chain was found in a study of graft-versus-host responses after intestinal transplantation. Whole-study context: Isolated intestinal, liver-intestinal, or multivisceral transplants were what recipients had.

TCRdb's copy holds only in-frame clones and misses some; the assay was immunoSEQ multiplex PCR. The data show 8,000 to 10,000 clones, about 93% seen once. The CDR3 is 16 residues long. Germline V gene lookup returns CDR1 SGHNT and CDR2 YENEEA. V lost 2 bases, J lost 6 bases, and 10 bases stayed unmatched. Study outcomes and limitations: Marrow from the recipient contained GvH clones, some of which had appeared first in ileum or blood.

Details on this clone: Its antigen is currently unknown.

The sequencing here drew on PBMCs, taken 8 days after intestinal transplant. This TCR derives from a human patient who received an intestinal transplant, so some T cells may come from the graft donor. The rearrangement joins TRBV11-3 to TRBJ2-3; TRBD2 aligns across 8 bases. CDR3 region: CASSLSGGAPPDTQYF. The CDR3 DNA reads as TGTGCCAGCAGCTTATCGGGGGGGGCCCCGCCCGATACGCAGTATTTT.